What follows describes a single T cell receptor beta chain. These data are taken from a study of blood T cells in healthy people across ages. The CDR3 covers 12 residues. V was cut by 1 base and J by 11 bases, with 11 bases left in between. Germline V gene lookup returns CDR1 LGHNA and CDR2 YNFKEQ. A sample-barcoded 5' primer and a J-beta primer mix were used in a second PCR of roughly 7 to 11 cycles. One entry per CDR3 protein results from TCRdb running MiXCR on the 5' RACE reads. The repertoire consists of some 800,000 distinct CDR3 sequences, with roughly 25% occurring once and the leading ten covering approximately 4%. The sample was also linked to a second study, of T cells of mothers and their children.

The receptor was derived from a boy between 5 and 17 years old in good health. The chain employs TRBV4-2 and TRBJ2-5; a possible D gene is TRBD2 (6 bases). The source material was blood. The CDR3 region is CASSQGGTFQYF. In DNA, the CDR3 is TGTGCCAGCAGCCAAGGAGGGACTTTTCAGTACTTC.